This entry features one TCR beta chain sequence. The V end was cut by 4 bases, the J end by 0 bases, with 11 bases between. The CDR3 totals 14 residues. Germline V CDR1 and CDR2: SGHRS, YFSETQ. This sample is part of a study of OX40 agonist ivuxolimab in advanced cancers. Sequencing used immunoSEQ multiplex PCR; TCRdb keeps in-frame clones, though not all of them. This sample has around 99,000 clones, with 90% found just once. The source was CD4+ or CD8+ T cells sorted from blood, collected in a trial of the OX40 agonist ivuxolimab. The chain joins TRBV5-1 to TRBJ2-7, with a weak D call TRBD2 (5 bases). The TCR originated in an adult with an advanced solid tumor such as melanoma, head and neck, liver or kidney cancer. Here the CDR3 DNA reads TGCGCCAGCAGCCCGGACTCGACCTCCTACGAGCAGTACTTC. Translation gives CASSPDSTSYEQYF.